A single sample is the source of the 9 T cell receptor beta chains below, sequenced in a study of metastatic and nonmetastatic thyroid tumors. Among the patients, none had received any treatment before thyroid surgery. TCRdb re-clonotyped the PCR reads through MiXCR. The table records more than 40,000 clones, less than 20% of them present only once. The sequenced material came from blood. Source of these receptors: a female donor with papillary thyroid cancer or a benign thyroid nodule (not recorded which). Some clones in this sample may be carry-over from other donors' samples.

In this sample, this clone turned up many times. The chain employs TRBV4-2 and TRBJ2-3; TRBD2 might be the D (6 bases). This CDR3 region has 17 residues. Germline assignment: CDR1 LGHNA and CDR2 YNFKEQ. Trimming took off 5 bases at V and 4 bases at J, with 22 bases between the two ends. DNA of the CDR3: TGTGCCAGCAGCACCTTCCAGCCGGGACTGAGGGCAGATACGCAGTATTTT. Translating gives CASSTFQPGLRADTQYF.

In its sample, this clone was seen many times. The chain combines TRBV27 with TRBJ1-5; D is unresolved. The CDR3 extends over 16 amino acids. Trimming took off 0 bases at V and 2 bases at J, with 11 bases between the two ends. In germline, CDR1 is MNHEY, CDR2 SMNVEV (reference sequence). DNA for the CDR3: TGTGCCAGCAGTTTATCCGTCGGGCAAGGCAATCAGCCCCAGCATTTT. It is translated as CASSLSVGQGNQPQHF.

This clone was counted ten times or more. Written as DNA, the CDR3 is TGTGCCAGCAGCTTGGGACAGGGGTATTCCTACGAGCAGTACTTC. Residues: CASSLGQGYSYEQYF. The chain couples TRBV5-5 to TRBJ2-7; TRBD1 matches 8 bases. V lost 0 bases and J lost 1; bases outside the gene matches: 3. The CDR3 runs to 15 residues. From germline, CDR1 is SGHKS and CDR2 YYEKEE (reference sequence).

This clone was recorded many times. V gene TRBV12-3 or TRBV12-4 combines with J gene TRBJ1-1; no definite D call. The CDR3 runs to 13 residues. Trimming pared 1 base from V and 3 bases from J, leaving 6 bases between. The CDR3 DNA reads TGTGCCAGCAGTTTAGTCGGGGACACTGAAGCTTTCTTT. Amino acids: CASSLVGDTEAFF.

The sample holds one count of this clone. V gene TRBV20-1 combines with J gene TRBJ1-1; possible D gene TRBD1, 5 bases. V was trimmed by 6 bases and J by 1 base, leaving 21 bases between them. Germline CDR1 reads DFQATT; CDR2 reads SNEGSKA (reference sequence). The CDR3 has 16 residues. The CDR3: CSAGYSGQGWNTEAFF. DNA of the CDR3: TGCAGTGCCGGGTACAGTGGGCAGGGTTGGAACACTGAAGCTTTCTTT.

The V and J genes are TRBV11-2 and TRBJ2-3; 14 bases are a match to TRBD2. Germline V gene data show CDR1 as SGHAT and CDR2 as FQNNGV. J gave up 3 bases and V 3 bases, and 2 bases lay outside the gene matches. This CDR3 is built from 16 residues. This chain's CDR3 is CASSLGLAGETDTQYF. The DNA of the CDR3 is TGTGCCAGCAGCTTGGGACTAGCGGGAGAGACAGATACGCAGTATTTT. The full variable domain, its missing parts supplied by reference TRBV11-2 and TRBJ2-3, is EAGVAQSPRYKIIEKRQSVAFWCNPISGHATLYWYQQILGQGPKLLIQFQNNGVVDDSQLPKDRFSAERLKGVDSTLKIQPAKLEDSAVYLCASSLGLAGETDTQYFGPGTRLTVL.

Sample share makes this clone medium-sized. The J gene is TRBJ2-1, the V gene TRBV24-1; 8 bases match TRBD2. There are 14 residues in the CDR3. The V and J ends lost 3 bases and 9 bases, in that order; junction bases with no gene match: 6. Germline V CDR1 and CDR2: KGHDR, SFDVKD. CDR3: CATSDPDSGTEQFF. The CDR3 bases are TGTGCCACCAGTGATCCAGATAGCGGGACTGAGCAGTTCTTC.

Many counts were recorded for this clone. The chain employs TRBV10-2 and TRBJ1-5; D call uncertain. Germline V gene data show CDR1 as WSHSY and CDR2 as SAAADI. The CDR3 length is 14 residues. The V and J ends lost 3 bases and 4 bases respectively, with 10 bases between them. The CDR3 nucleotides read TGCGCCAGCAGTGATACCAGGTCGAATCAGCCCCAGCATTTT. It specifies CASSDTRSNQPQHF.

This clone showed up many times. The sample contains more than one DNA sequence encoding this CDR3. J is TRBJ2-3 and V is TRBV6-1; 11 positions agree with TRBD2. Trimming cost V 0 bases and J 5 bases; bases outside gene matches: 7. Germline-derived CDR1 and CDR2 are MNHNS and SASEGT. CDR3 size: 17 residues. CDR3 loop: CASSEAGLAVREDTQYF. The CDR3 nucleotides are TGTGCCAGCAGTGAAGCGGGACTAGCGGTCCGGGAAGATACGCAGTATTTT.